This T cell receptor beta chain was documented in a study of CD8 T cells in ankylosing spondylitis. Libraries for TCR beta were made by quantitative 5'-RACE with molecular barcodes. TCRdb processed the 5' RACE reads anew with MiXCR; each CDR3 protein has one entry. The profile shows around 770,000 distinct CDR3 sequences, about 20% of them singletons. CDR1 MNHNS and CDR2 SASEGT come from the germline V gene. V lost 8 bases to trimming and J lost 8 bases; unmatched junction nucleotides: 17. CDR3 size: 17 residues. Findings of the study overall: The study identified a TCR beta motif of roughly eight highly homologous variants that appeared characteristic of ankylosing spondylitis blood. Past studies reported some motif variants in reactive arthritis synovial fluid and blood. Reportedly, matched ankylosing spondylitis synovial fluid was significantly enriched for disease-linked clones.

This clonotype occurred a few times. Its antigen is currently unknown. The TCR was taken from a male donor with ankylosing spondylitis. The source material was blood, either unsorted or a sorted T cell fraction (not recorded which). The chain carries TRBV6-1 and TRBJ2-1, with 11 bases fitting TRBD1. The CDR3 region has the DNA TGTGCCAGCGGACCTCCGGACAGGGGGCGCAGGTACGATGAGCAGTTCTTC. This encodes CASGPPDRGRRYDEQFF.